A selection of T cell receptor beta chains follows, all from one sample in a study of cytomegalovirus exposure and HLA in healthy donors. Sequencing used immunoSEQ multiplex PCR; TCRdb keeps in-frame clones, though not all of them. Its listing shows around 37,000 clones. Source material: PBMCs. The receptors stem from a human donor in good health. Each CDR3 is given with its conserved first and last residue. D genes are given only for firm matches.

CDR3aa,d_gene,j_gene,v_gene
CAWRTGTGPDTQYF,TRBD1,TRBJ2-3,TRBV30
CASSFVLAGDNEQFF,TRBD2,TRBJ2-1,TRBV5-4
CASIGQGGNQPQHF,TRBD1,TRBJ1-5,TRBV2
CASSGSYQGGGSPLHF,.,TRBJ1-6,TRBV18
CASSDFTGSGNTIYF,.,TRBJ1-3,TRBV2
CASSGGNTIYF,.,TRBJ1-3,TRBV11-3
CASSIQDAIPNQPQHF,.,TRBJ1-5,TRBV19
CASSLSLDTPYGYTF,.,TRBJ1-2,TRBV7-8
CASRTDATNEKLFF,.,TRBJ1-4,TRBV2
CASSVLPGTSGYNEQFF,TRBD2,TRBJ2-1,TRBV6-1
CATETGWGQPQHF,TRBD1,TRBJ1-5,TRBV19
CASSQRGYPNEKLFF,.,TRBJ1-4,TRBV4-1
CASSQGGGYEQYF,.,TRBJ2-7,TRBV7-3
CASSWGDTRTGELFF,.,TRBJ2-2,TRBV5-4
CASSRTGETYEQYF,TRBD1,TRBJ2-7,TRBV2
CSVPTDTEAFF,.,TRBJ1-1,TRBV20-1
CASSLEGGGTTGELFF,TRBD2,TRBJ2-2,TRBV13
CATGGPQGIRNQPQHF,TRBD1,TRBJ1-5,TRBV28
CARRPEDRDSPLHF,TRBD1,TRBJ1-6,TRBV2
CASSQGLAGPYEQYF,TRBD2,TRBJ2-7,TRBV14
CASSLDDTSKTQYF,.,TRBJ2-5,TRBV5-1
CASIRGPGQGHEQYF,TRBD1,TRBJ2-7,TRBV7-8
CASGRGAGELFF,.,TRBJ2-2,TRBV25-1
CSAQMGRGYTF,.,TRBJ1-2,TRBV29-1
CSVLSGGASTDTQYF,TRBD2,TRBJ2-3,TRBV29-1
CAWSRTGVTEAFF,TRBD1,TRBJ1-1,TRBV30
CATSFPSSVFNEKLFF,.,TRBJ1-4,TRBV15